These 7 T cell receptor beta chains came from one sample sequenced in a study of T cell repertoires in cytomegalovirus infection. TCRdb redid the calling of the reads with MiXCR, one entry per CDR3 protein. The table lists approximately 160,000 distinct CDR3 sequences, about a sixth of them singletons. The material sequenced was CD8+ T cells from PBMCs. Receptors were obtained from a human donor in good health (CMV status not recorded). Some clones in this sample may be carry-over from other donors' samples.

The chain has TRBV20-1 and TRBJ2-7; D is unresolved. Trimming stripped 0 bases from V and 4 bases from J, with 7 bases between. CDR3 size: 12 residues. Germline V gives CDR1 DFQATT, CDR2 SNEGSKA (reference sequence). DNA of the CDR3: TGCAGTGCTAGAGATAGAGAATACGAGCAGTACTTC. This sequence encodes CSARDREYEQYF.

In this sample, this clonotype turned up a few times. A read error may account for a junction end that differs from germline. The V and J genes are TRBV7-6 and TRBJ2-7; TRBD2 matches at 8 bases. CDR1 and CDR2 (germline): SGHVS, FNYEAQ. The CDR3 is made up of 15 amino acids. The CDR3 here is CASSLGGRNAYEQYF. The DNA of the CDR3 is TGTGCCAGCAGTCTCGGCGGGAGGAACGCCTATGAGCAGTACTTC.

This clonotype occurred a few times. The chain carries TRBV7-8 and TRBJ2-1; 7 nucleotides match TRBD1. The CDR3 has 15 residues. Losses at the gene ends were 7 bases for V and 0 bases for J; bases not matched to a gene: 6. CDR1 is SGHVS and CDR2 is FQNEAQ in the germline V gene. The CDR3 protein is CASTPGQSSYNEQFF. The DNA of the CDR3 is TGTGCCAGCACCCCGGGACAGAGCTCCTACAATGAGCAGTTCTTC.

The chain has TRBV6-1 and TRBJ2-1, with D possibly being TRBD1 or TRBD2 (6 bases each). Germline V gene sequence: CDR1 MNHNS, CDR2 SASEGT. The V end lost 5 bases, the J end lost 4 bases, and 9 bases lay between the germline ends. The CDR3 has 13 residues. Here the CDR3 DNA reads TGTGCCAGCAGTCAAGGGGGGTACAATGAGCAGTTCTTC. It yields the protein CASSQGGYNEQFF.

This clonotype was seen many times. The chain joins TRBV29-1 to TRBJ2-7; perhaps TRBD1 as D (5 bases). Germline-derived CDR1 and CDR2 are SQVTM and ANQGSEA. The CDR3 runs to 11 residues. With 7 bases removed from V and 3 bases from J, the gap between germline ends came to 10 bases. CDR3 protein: CSGNQGYEQYF. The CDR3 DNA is TGCAGCGGGAACCAGGGCTACGAGCAGTACTTC.

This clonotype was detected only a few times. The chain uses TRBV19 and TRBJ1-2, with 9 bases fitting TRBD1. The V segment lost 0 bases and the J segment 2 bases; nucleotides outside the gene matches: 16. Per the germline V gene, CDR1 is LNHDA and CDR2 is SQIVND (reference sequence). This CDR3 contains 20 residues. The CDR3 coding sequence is TGTGCCAGTAGTATAGATTCCGTATTACCTGGACAGGGGTGGAACTATGGCTACACCTTC. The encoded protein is CASSIDSVLPGQGWNYGYTF. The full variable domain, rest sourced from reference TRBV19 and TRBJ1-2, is DGGITQSPKYLFRKEGQNVTLSCEQNLNHDAMYWYRQDPGQGLRLIYYSQIVNDFQKGDIAEGYSVSREKKESFPLTVTSAQKNPTAFYLCASSIDSVLPGQGWNYGYTFGSGTRLTVV.

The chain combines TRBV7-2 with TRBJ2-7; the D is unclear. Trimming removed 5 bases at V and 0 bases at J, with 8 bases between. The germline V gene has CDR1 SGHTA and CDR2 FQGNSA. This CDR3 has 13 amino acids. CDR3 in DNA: TGTGCCAGCAGCCCCCAAAGCTCCTACGAGCAGTACTTC. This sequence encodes CASSPQSSYEQYF.